Following are 14 T cell receptor beta chains from one sample sequenced in a study of T cells in Graves' hyperthyroidism and ophthalmopathy. TCR beta CDR3 sequences were amplified from RNA transcripts. The HTBI primer set drove a first-round RT-PCR of the TCR CDR3. TCRdb fed the multiplex PCR reads into MiXCR, producing one record per CDR3 protein. The sample holds approximately 320,000 distinct CDR3 sequences, 15% to 20% seen once. Material: blood. The origin of the receptors is a man aged 25 to 45 with Graves' hyperthyroidism.

A few counts support this clonotype. This rearrangement joins TRBV20-1 to TRBJ2-1; D may correspond to TRBD1 or TRBD2 (7 bases each). This CDR3 region has 12 residues. V was clipped by 5 bases and J by 9 bases, with 14 bases between them. Germline values: CDR1 DFQATT, CDR2 SNEGSKA (reference sequence). CDR3 nucleotide sequence: TGCAGTGCTCGGTCCAGGGGGGGTGAGCAGTTCTTC. This translates into CSARSRGGEQFF.

This clonotype was counted ten times or more. The gene calls are TRBV6-1 and TRBJ2-1; D not resolved. V lost 6 bases to trimming and J lost 8 bases, with 20 bases between them. Germline CDR1 and CDR2: MNHNS and SASEGT. CDR3 length: 15 residues. The CDR3 region is CASSQLRLATDEQFF. The CDR3 DNA sequence: TGTGCCAGCAGCCAATTGAGACTGGCTACGGATGAGCAGTTCTTC.

The sample holds many counts of this clonotype. The chain employs TRBV5-1 and TRBJ2-7; TRBD1 matches at 7 bases. Unmatched junction bases numbered 3, after V lost 3 bases and J lost 0 bases. CDR1 is SGHRS and CDR2 is YFSETQ in the germline V gene. The CDR3 runs to 14 residues. CDR3 protein: CASSSTGNSYEQYF. The CDR3 DNA reads as TGCGCCAGCAGCTCGACAGGGAACTCCTACGAGCAGTACTTC.

The table lists this clonotype with many counts. This chain uses TRBV7-3 with TRBJ2-7; D is ambiguous. V was pared by 0 bases and J by 1 base, with 7 bases between. In germline, CDR1 is SGHTA, CDR2 FQGTGA. The CDR3 is 14 amino acids. As DNA, the CDR3 is TGTGCCAGCAGCTTAACGCGCAGTTCCTACGAGCAGTACTTC. This codes for CASSLTRSSYEQYF.

The V gene is TRBV7-8, the J gene TRBJ1-6, with a tentative D call TRBD1 (5 bases). The CDR3 loop spans 24 amino acids. V gave up 0 bases and J gave up 0 bases, with 30 bases separating them. Germline V gives CDR1 SGHVS, CDR2 FQNEAQ. CDR3 in amino acids: CASSLALHWGVRIHRGSYNSPLHF. In DNA form, the CDR3 reads TGTGCCAGCAGCTTAGCGCTTCACTGGGGGGTCCGTATACACCGGGGCTCCTATAATTCACCCCTCCACTTT.

This clonotype has ten or more counts. CDR3 region: CASSELRGYGELFF. The CDR3 DNA reads as TGCGCCAGCAGTGAGCTTAGGGGTTACGGGGAGCTGTTTTTT. This chain joins TRBV10-2 and TRBJ2-2; a weak D match, TRBD1 (5 bases). Germline V lookup: CDR1 WSHSY, CDR2 SAAADI. This CDR3 region has 14 residues. Deletions cut 2 bases from V and 7 bases from J, with 11 bases between.

This clonotype has a handful of counts. The chain employs TRBV18 and TRBJ2-7, with no clear D. The CDR3 contains 13 residues. Germline-derived CDR1 and CDR2 are KGHSH and LQKENI. The V end lost 3 bases, the J end lost 3 bases, and 9 bases lay between the germline ends. CDR3 region: CASSPGSYYEQYF. CDR3 sequence (DNA): TGTGCCAGCTCACCCGGGTCCTACTACGAGCAGTACTTC.

This clonotype was counted only a few times. The chain has TRBV24-1 and TRBJ2-1; TRBD2 matches 8 bases. Germline trimming cut 7 bases from V and 6 bases from J; bases unmatched to any gene: 13. There are 16 residues in the CDR3. Per germline, CDR1 KGHDR and CDR2 SFDVKD. In nucleotides, the CDR3 is TGTGCCACCAGCGATATCGGGCGGGAGGCCGGCAATGAGCAGTTCTTC. It is translated as CATSDIGREAGNEQFF.

V is TRBV28 and J is TRBJ1-5; D might be TRBD1 (6 bases). V dropped 6 bases and J dropped 6 bases, with 15 bases sitting between them. The CDR3 sequence is 14 residues long. Germline CDR1 reads MDHEN; CDR2 reads SYDVKM. CDR3 DNA sequence: TGTGCCAGCAGCAACGGGGGCGGGGGTCAGCCCCAGCATTTT. As protein: CASSNGGGGQPQHF.

This clonotype was picked up a small number of times. This chain joins TRBV7-8 and TRBJ1-6, with D possibly matching TRBD1 (6 bases). Deletions cut 6 bases from V and 8 bases from J, with 17 bases between. The CDR3 totals 15 residues. Germline-derived CDR1 and CDR2 are SGHVS and FQNEAQ. CDR3 nucleotides: TGTGCCAGCAGACTTAACAGGGATGGGTATTCACCCCTCCACTTT. Its translation: CASRLNRDGYSPLHF.

This clonotype was found many times. A junction end diverges from the germline sequence, so it may reflect a read error. This sequence joins TRBV15 and TRBJ1-1; D remains unclear. The CDR3 runs to 16 residues. The germline V gene encodes CDR1 LNHNV and CDR2 YYDKDF (reference sequence). The CDR3 is CATSRDQEGGNAEAFF. The CDR3 DNA reads TGTGCCACCAGCAGAGATCAGGAGGGCGGGAACGCTGAAGCTTTCTTT.

The chain links TRBV15 to TRBJ2-5; a weak D match, TRBD1 (5 bases). Trimming removed 1 base at V and 3 bases at J, with 6 bases between. Germline CDR1 and CDR2: LNHNV and YYDKDF (reference sequence). This CDR3 is 13 amino acids long. CDR3 protein: CATSRGQKETQYF. DNA of the CDR3: TGTGCCACCAGCAGAGGACAGAAAGAGACCCAGTACTTC.

This clonotype came up many times. V gene TRBV6-1 combines with J gene TRBJ2-7; D is perhaps TRBD2 (6 bases). CDR1 is MNHNS and CDR2 is SASEGT in the germline V gene. The CDR3 has 16 amino acids. Deletions cut 3 bases from V and 4 bases from J, with 19 bases between. The CDR3 here is CASSDSIREDLYEQYF. In DNA form, the CDR3 reads TGTGCCAGCAGTGATTCAATAAGGGAGGACCTTTACGAGCAGTACTTC.

The table lists this clonotype with a few counts. V gene TRBV6-1 combines with J gene TRBJ2-7, with D perhaps matching TRBD1 (6 bases). V lost 4 bases and J lost 3, with 13 bases in between. Germline values: CDR1 MNHNS, CDR2 SASEGT. This CDR3 has 14 amino acids. For the CDR3, the DNA is TGTGCCAGCAGTGGTTTCGCAGGGGTCTACGAGCAGTACTTC. This gives the protein CASSGFAGVYEQYF.